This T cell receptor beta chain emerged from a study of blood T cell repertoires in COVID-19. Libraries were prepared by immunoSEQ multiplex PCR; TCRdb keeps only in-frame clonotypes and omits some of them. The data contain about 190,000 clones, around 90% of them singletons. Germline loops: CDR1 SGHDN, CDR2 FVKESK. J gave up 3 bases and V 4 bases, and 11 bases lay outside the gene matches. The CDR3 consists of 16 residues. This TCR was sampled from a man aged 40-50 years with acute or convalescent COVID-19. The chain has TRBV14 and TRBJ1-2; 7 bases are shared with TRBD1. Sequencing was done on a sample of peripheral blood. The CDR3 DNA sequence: TGTGCCAGCAGCCTTTTCACAGGGGCCGCGGACTATGGCTACACCTTC. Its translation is CASSLFTGAADYGYTF.